A single sample gave rise to the 30 T cell receptor beta chains below, sequenced in a study of shared clonotypes between healthy human individuals. Sequencing used immunoSEQ multiplex PCR; TCRdb keeps in-frame clones, though not all of them. The table lists more than 900,000 clones, approximately 80% of them singletons. The sequenced sample consisted of memory CD4+ T cells from PBMCs. Subset: CD45RA-negative fraction. These receptors were taken from a man younger than 35 in good health. Some clones in this sample may be carry-over from other donors' samples.

The genes are TRBV28 and TRBJ2-7; D unclear. V was clipped by 7 bases and J by 1 base, with 5 bases between them. From germline, CDR1 is MDHEN and CDR2 SYDVKM. The CDR3 consists of 11 residues. In DNA, the CDR3 is TGTGCCAGCACCCTTTCCTACGAGCAGTACTTC. This translates into CASTLSYEQYF.

The J gene is TRBJ2-1, the V gene TRBV5-4; a possible D gene is TRBD2 (6 bases). CDR3 length: 15 residues. Trimming took 3 bases from V and 1 from J, leaving 11 bases between them. The germline gives CDR1 SGHNT, CDR2 YYREEE (reference sequence). CDR3: CASSSGLQSYNEQFF. CDR3 DNA: TGTGCCAGCAGCTCCGGACTACAATCCTACAATGAGCAGTTCTTC.

The chain joins TRBV2 to TRBJ1-6, with no clear D. The germline V gene encodes CDR1 SNHLY and CDR2 FYNNEI. The CDR3 covers 15 residues. Between the trimmed V and J ends, which lost 6 bases and 9 bases, there was a span of 18 bases. CDR3 sequence: CASSLPEAAGSPLHF. The DNA of the CDR3 is TGTGCCAGCAGCCTTCCTGAGGCCGCGGGTTCACCCCTCCACTTT.

This clone was seen more than once but under ten times. The chain combines TRBV16 with TRBJ1-5; unclear D gene. This CDR3 has 13 residues. In germline, CDR1 is KGHSY, CDR2 FQNENV. V was cut by 2 bases and J by 4 bases, with 6 bases left in between. CDR3 sequence: CASSQGENQPQHF. DNA of the CDR3: TGTGCCAGCAGCCAAGGGGAGAATCAGCCCCAGCATTTT.

The genes are TRBV7-2 and TRBJ2-1; TRBD2 agrees at 11 bases. V was clipped by 2 bases and J by 3 bases; unmatched bases: 3. Germline V gene sequence: CDR1 SGHTA, CDR2 FQGNSA. The CDR3 is 16 amino acids. CDR3 region: CASSLSGLAVYNEQFF. The CDR3 region has the DNA TGTGCCAGCAGCTTATCGGGACTAGCGGTCTACAATGAGCAGTTCTTC. The entire variable domain, with the rest obtained from reference TRBV7-2 and TRBJ2-1, is as follows: GAGVSQSPSNKVTEKGKDVELRCDPISGHTALYWYRQSLGQGLEFLIYFQGNSAPDKSGLPSDRFSAERTGGSVSTLTIQRTQQEDSAVYLCASSLSGLAVYNEQFFGPGTRLTVL.

This clone was seen only a few times. At the DNA level, this CDR3 is encoded by other sequences in the same sample as well. The rearrangement links TRBV5-4 to TRBJ2-1; D may be TRBD2 (6 bases). The V end was cut by 2 bases, the J end by 0 bases, with 6 bases between. There are 14 residues in the CDR3. Germline V CDR1 and CDR2: SGHNT, YYREEE (reference sequence). The CDR3 here is CASSLAGSYNEQFF. The CDR3 DNA is TGTGCCAGCAGCTTAGCGGGCTCCTACAATGAGCAGTTCTTC.

This clone was found a few times. This rearrangement joins TRBV11-2 to TRBJ1-1; D may be TRBD1 (6 bases). This CDR3 has 13 residues. Germline assignment: CDR1 SGHAT and CDR2 FQNNGV. Trimming shortened V by 5 bases and J by 10 bases, and 17 bases separated the two germline ends. Here the CDR3 DNA reads TGTGCCAGCAGCCCGGGACGGGGGGCTGGAGCTTTCTTT. The encoded protein is CASSPGRGAGAFF.

The J gene is TRBJ2-5, the V gene TRBV28; the match to TRBD1 covers 11 bases. The germline V gene encodes CDR1 MDHEN and CDR2 SYDVKM. Trimming removed 7 bases from V and 5 bases from J; junction bases left unmatched: 9. CDR3 length equals 15 residues. The CDR3 sequence is CASTESGDRGETQYF. The CDR3 coding sequence is TGTGCCAGCACCGAATCGGGGGACAGGGGGGAGACCCAGTACTTC.

The chain has TRBV7-9 and TRBJ2-6, with D uncertain. The V and J ends lost 5 bases and 0 bases respectively, with 8 bases between them. This CDR3 is 15 amino acids long. Germline V CDR1 and CDR2: SEHNR, FQNEAQ (reference sequence). CDR3 sequence (DNA): TGTGCCAGCAGCCCGGGCAGCTCTGGGGCCAACGTCCTGACTTTC. This gives the protein CASSPGSSGANVLTF. The full variable domain, with the rest looked up from reference TRBV7-9 and TRBJ2-6, is DTGVSQNPRHKITKRGQNVTFRCDPISEHNRLYWYRQTLGQGPEFLTYFQNEAQLEKSRLLSDRFSAERPKGSFSTLEIQRTEQGDSAMYLCASSPGSSGANVLTFGAGSRLTVL.

V and J are TRBV19 and TRBJ2-5; perhaps TRBD2 as D (6 bases). CDR3 length: 14 amino acids. Germline V gene lookup returns CDR1 LNHDA and CDR2 SQIVND (reference sequence). Trimming pared 3 bases from V and 1 base from J, leaving 9 bases between. The CDR3 region has the DNA TGTGCCAGTAGTATGGAGGGGTTCCAAGAGACCCAGTACTTC. Protein sequence: CASSMEGFQETQYF.

The chain recombines TRBV5-1 with TRBJ2-5, with D unresolved. The germline gives CDR1 SGHRS, CDR2 YFSETQ. The V gene lost 6 bases and the J gene lost 3 bases, with 15 bases spanning the gap. This CDR3 has 14 residues. This CDR3 reads CASTQTPSKETQYF. CDR3 nucleotides: TGCGCCAGCACCCAGACCCCCAGCAAAGAGACCCAGTACTTC.

This rearrangement joins TRBV5-1 to TRBJ2-1, with D possibly matching TRBD1 (6 bases). The ends were cut back, 3 bases at V and 3 bases at J, with 10 bases in the middle. The germline V gene encodes CDR1 SGHRS and CDR2 YFSETQ. The CDR3 sequence is 14 residues long. The DNA of the CDR3 is TGCGCCAGCAGCTGGGGGCCTAACTACAATGAGCAGTTCTTC. Its protein is CASSWGPNYNEQFF.

The chain links TRBV7-8 to TRBJ2-7, with D perhaps matching TRBD2 (5 bases). CDR3 length: 14 residues. The ends were cut back, 5 bases at V and 3 bases at J, with 14 bases in the middle. The germline V gene encodes CDR1 SGHVS and CDR2 FQNEAQ. The DNA for the CDR3 is TGTGCCAGCAGCGAAGAGCGGACCTTCTACGAGCAGTACTTC. Its protein is CASSEERTFYEQYF.

This clone was observed at least ten times. This rearrangement joins TRBV28 to TRBJ2-1, with D perhaps TRBD2 (6 bases). Germline V gene sequence: CDR1 MDHEN, CDR2 SYDVKM. Trimming stripped 8 bases from V and 3 bases from J, with 14 bases between. This CDR3 is built from 14 residues. CDR3 in DNA: TGTGCCAGCCTGAGGAGGGACCTCTACAATGAGCAGTTCTTC. Translating it yields CASLRRDLYNEQFF. Drawing the rest from reference TRBV28 and TRBJ2-1, the complete variable domain is DVKVTQSSRYLVKRTGEKVFLECVQDMDHENMFWYRQDPGLGLRLIYFSYDVKMKEKGDIPEGYSVSREKKERFSLILESASTNQTSMYLCASLRRDLYNEQFFGPGTRLTVL.

V and J are TRBV5-4 and TRBJ2-7; TRBD1 agrees at 7 bases. V trimming: 4 bases; J trimming: 2 bases; junction bases outside the gene matches: 9. Germline V lookup: CDR1 SGHNT, CDR2 YYREEE (reference sequence). The CDR3 sequence is 15 residues long. This CDR3 reads CASSVKTGLTYEQYF. The CDR3 DNA reads TGTGCCAGCAGCGTAAAGACAGGGCTAACCTACGAGCAGTACTTC.

The chain recombines TRBV7-2 with TRBJ2-7; weak D call: TRBD1 (7 bases). Germline CDR1 and CDR2: SGHTA and FQGNSA. V was shortened by 9 bases and J by 1 base, with 13 bases between the two germline ends. CDR3 length equals 13 residues. CDR3 sequence: CASGRGESYEQYF. CDR3 in DNA: TGTGCCAGTGGCAGGGGGGAGTCCTACGAGCAGTACTTC.

V gene TRBV19 combines with J gene TRBJ1-2; TRBD1 aligns across 7 bases. The CDR3 spans 17 residues. CDR1 is LNHDA, CDR2 SQIVND, per germline (reference sequence). V lost 3 bases, J lost 4 bases, and 14 bases stayed unmatched. The CDR3 spells CASSILQGEFSLYGYTF. CDR3 nucleotides: TGTGCCAGTAGTATCCTCCAGGGGGAATTCTCCCTCTATGGCTACACCTTC.

This rearrangement joins TRBV28 to TRBJ1-5, with D unclear. Between the trimmed V and J ends, which lost 8 bases and 4 bases, there was a span of 21 bases. The V gene's germline CDR1 is MDHEN and CDR2 SYDVKM. The CDR3 runs 16 residues. CDR3 DNA: TGTGCCAGCGAGGGTCTGGGGAATAGGCCAAATCAGCCCCAGCATTTT. Protein: CASEGLGNRPNQPQHF.

V and J are TRBV19 and TRBJ2-1; either TRBD1 or TRBD2 may supply D (5 bases each). The CDR3 is made up of 15 amino acids. The germline V gene has CDR1 LNHDA and CDR2 SQIVND (reference sequence). Trimming cost V 4 bases and J 10 bases, with 20 bases left between them. The CDR3 is CASSTLDIVGREQFF. The CDR3 region has the DNA TGTGCCAGTAGTACCCTTGACATCGTGGGACGGGAGCAGTTCTTC.

The V gene is TRBV28, the J gene TRBJ2-7; TRBD2 agrees at 8 bases. Germline V gene lookup returns CDR1 MDHEN and CDR2 SYDVKM. The CDR3 spans 15 residues. J gave up 6 bases and V 7 bases, and 14 bases lay outside the gene matches. The CDR3 DNA reads TGTGCCAGCAACGGACTAGCAAATATGGGGATCGAGCAGTACTTC. Translation: CASNGLANMGIEQYF.

This sequence joins TRBV4-2 and TRBJ2-2; D is possibly TRBD1 (6 bases). From germline, CDR1 is LGHNA and CDR2 YNFKEQ. V shed 0 bases and J shed 6 bases, with 14 bases lying between them. The CDR3 is 16 amino acids. This chain's CDR3 is CASSQDRARGPGELFF. The CDR3 nucleotides read TGTGCCAGCAGCCAAGATAGGGCCAGGGGCCCCGGGGAGCTGTTTTTT.

This clone was seen a few times. This chain uses TRBV15 with TRBJ2-7; D perhaps matches TRBD1 (6 bases). The V end was cut by 1 base, the J end by 5 bases, with 18 bases between. Germline CDR1 is LNHNV and CDR2 is YYDKDF (reference sequence). CDR3 length: 16 amino acids. The CDR3: CATSRGKQGLFHEQYF. For the CDR3, the DNA is TGTGCCACCAGCAGAGGAAAACAGGGTCTATTCCACGAGCAGTACTTC.

This clone occurred many times. The chain is built from TRBV28 and TRBJ2-5, with D unresolved. The CDR3 contains 15 residues. V lost 3 bases to trimming and J lost 3 bases, with 14 bases between them. Looked up from germline, CDR1 is MDHEN and CDR2 is SYDVKM. The CDR3 is CASSLVRRGEETQYF. The CDR3 nucleotides read TGTGCCAGCAGTTTGGTCAGACGAGGCGAAGAGACCCAGTACTTC. The full variable domain, with the rest looked up from reference TRBV28 and TRBJ2-5, is DVKVTQSSRYLVKRTGEKVFLECVQDMDHENMFWYRQDPGLGLRLIYFSYDVKMKEKGDIPEGYSVSREKKERFSLILESASTNQTSMYLCASSLVRRGEETQYFGPGTRLLVL.

The J gene is TRBJ1-2, the V gene TRBV2; 8 nucleotides agree with TRBD1. Germline lookup yields CDR1 SNHLY and CDR2 FYNNEI. V gave up 6 bases and J gave up 4 bases; unmatched junction bases: 7. The CDR3 consists of 14 residues. The CDR3 DNA is TGTGCCAGCAGAGAGGGACAGGCCGGCTATGGCTACACCTTC. Its translation is CASREGQAGYGYTF.

CDR3 DNA: TGTGCCAGCTCACTCAATTCCGGGTGGGATACGCAGTATTTT. Amino acid sequence: CASSLNSGWDTQYF. The V and J genes are TRBV18 and TRBJ2-3; D remains ambiguous. In germline, CDR1 is KGHSH, CDR2 LQKENI. The CDR3 spans 14 residues. The V end was cut by 4 bases, the J end by 6 bases, with 14 bases between. Full variable domain (outside the CDR3, taken from reference TRBV18 and TRBJ2-3): NAGVMQNPRHLVRRRGQEARLRCSPMKGHSHVYWYRQLPEEGLKFMVYLQKENIIDESGMPKERFSAEFPKEGPSILRIQQVVRGDSAAYFCASSLNSGWDTQYFGPGTRLTVL.

This clone was counted only a few times. The rearrangement joins TRBV7-3 to TRBJ1-2; D is possibly TRBD1 (6 bases). This CDR3 is built from 13 residues. Germline CDR1 reads SGHTA; CDR2 reads FQGTGA. Trimming took off 9 bases at V and 3 bases at J, with 14 bases between the two ends. DNA of the CDR3: TGTGCCAGTTCACCGGGACATGACTATGGCTACACCTTC. Translation gives CASSPGHDYGYTF.

The chain is built from TRBV28 and TRBJ2-4; tentatively, D is TRBD1 (5 bases). The V gene lost 1 base and the J gene lost 1 base, with 8 bases spanning the gap. The CDR3 covers 15 residues. The germline gives CDR1 MDHEN, CDR2 SYDVKM. CDR3 residues: CASSLYPGAKNIQYF. CDR3 in DNA: TGTGCCAGCAGTTTATATCCAGGGGCCAAAAACATTCAGTACTTC.

This rearrangement joins TRBV7-2 to TRBJ2-1, with 9 bases aligning to TRBD2. The trim removed 5 bases at V and 8 bases at J, leaving 10 bases unmatched. Per germline, CDR1 SGHTA and CDR2 FQGNSA. The CDR3 has 15 amino acids. CDR3 in amino acids: CASSLTGTSRDEQFF. In DNA form, the CDR3 reads TGTGCCAGCAGCCTAACCGGGACTAGCCGGGATGAGCAGTTCTTC.

The CDR3: CASSQGQGKMEPQHF. The CDR3 nucleotides are TGTGCCAGCTCACAGGGACAGGGGAAAATGGAGCCCCAGCATTTT. The chain joins TRBV18 to TRBJ1-5, with 10 bases identical to TRBD1. Germline CDR1 KGHSH, CDR2 LQKENI. The trim removed 4 bases at V and 8 bases at J, leaving 8 bases unmatched. The CDR3 has 15 amino acids.

This chain links TRBV28 with TRBJ2-7; TRBD2 might be the D (5 bases). V was clipped by 6 bases and J by 8 bases, with 26 bases between them. From germline, CDR1 is MDHEN and CDR2 SYDVKM. The CDR3 covers 16 residues. The CDR3 loop is CASSDLTGIREMQQYF. In nucleotides, the CDR3 is TGTGCCAGCAGCGACCTAACCGGGATCCGGGAAATGCAGCAGTACTTC.